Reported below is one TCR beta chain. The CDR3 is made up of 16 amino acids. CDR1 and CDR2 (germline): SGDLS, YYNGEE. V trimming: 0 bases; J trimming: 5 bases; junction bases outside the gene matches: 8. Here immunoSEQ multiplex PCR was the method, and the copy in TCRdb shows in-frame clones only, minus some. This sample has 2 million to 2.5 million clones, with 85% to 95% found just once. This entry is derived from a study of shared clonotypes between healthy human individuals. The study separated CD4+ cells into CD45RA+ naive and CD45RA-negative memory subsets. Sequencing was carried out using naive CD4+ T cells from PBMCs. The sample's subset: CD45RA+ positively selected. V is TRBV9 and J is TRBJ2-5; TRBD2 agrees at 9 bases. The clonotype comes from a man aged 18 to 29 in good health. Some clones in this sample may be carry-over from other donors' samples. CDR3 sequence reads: CASSVGGSSGSETQYF. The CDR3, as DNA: TGTGCCAGCAGCGTAGGGGGGAGTAGCGGGAGTGAGACCCAGTACTTC.